Listed below are T cell receptor beta chains from one sample, sequenced in a study of blood T cell repertoires in COVID-19. Profiling relied on immunoSEQ multiplex PCR, and the TCRdb table lists in-frame clones only, not all of them. Of about 150,000 clones listed, about 89% are singletons. Material for sequencing was peripheral blood. The receptors come from a man at least 80 years old with acute or convalescent COVID-19. CDR3s include the opening cysteine and the closing phenylalanine or tryptophan. The order of the fields is J gene, V gene, D gene, clone size, CDR3 DNA, CDR3 protein. The D gene is left open where the match is weak. For some rows the clone size is stated as once, few or many, or as a class when expanded; others skip it.

>TRBJ2-7|TRBV28|TRBD1|-
TGTGCCAGCAGCGAGGCACAGGGGTACTACGAGCAGTACTTC
CASSEAQGYYEQYF
>TRBJ1-1|TRBV2|TRBD1|-
TGTGCCGGGAGAGGAGGGGGCAACACTGAAGCTTTCTTT
CAGRGGGNTEAFF
>TRBJ2-1|TRBV9|-|-
TGTGCCAGCAGTCAACAGGGCAGGGGTAGCGATGAGCAGTTCTTC
CASSQQGRGSDEQFF
>TRBJ2-2|TRBV5-6|-|-
TGTGCCAGCAGCTTGGACAGGAGTACCGGGGAGCTGTTTTTT
CASSLDRSTGELFF
>TRBJ2-2|TRBV19|-|-
TGTGCCAGTAGAGACGGAGGGGTAAGAACCGGGGAGCTGTTTTTT
CASRDGGVRTGELFF
>TRBJ2-5|TRBV19|TRBD2|many
TGTGCCAGTAGTCCGGGACTAGCGGGAGCAGGGGAGACCCAGTACTTC
CASSPGLAGAGETQYF
>TRBJ2-7|TRBV25-1|TRBD1|-
TGTGCCAGCAGTGCCCGGGACAGGGGAACCTACGAGCAGTACTTC
CASSARDRGTYEQYF
>TRBJ1-3|TRBV9|TRBD1|-
TGTGCCAGCAGCCCCCATGGGACAGGGACAGTAAACACCATATATTTT
CASSPHGTGTVNTIYF
>TRBJ2-5|TRBV10-1|TRBD1|-
TGCGCCAGCAGTCCCAAACGGACAGGGGGCCCTCAAGAGACCCAGTACTTC
CASSPKRTGGPQETQYF
>TRBJ1-4|TRBV7-9|-|-
TGTGCCAGCAGCGTACCACAGGGCTTCGGTGAAAAACTGTTTTTT
CASSVPQGFGEKLFF
>TRBJ1-5|TRBV27|-|-
TGTGCCAGCAGTTGGGCAGGGAGCAATCAGCCCCAGCATTTT
CASSWAGSNQPQHF
>TRBJ2-3|TRBV7-8|-|-
TGTGCCAGCAGCTTACAGGGTGGAGATACGCAGTATTTT
CASSLQGGDTQYF
>TRBJ2-1|TRBV7-7|TRBD2|-
TGTGCCAGCAGCTCTAGCGGGAGGGCCAATGAGCAGTTCTTC
CASSSSGRANEQFF
>TRBJ1-3|TRBV28|-|-
TGTGCCAGCAGTAAAAATACTGGAAACACCATATATTTT
CASSKNTGNTIYF
>TRBJ1-4|TRBV30|TRBD1|-
TGTGCCTGGAGCGGACAGGGGAAGAGTGAAAAACTGTTTTTT
CAWSGQGKSEKLFF
>TRBJ2-3|TRBV4-2|TRBD2|-
TGTGCCAGCAGCCAAGAGGGACTAGCGGGGGGAGCCACAGATACGCAGTATTTT
CASSQEGLAGGATDTQYF
>TRBJ2-1|TRBV19|-|-
TGTGCCAGTACCGCCAGGGGGGTCGATGAGCAGTTCTTC
CASTARGVDEQFF
>TRBJ1-5|TRBV12-3/TRBV12-4|-|-
TGTGCCAGCAGGCGGGACGACAATCAGCCCCAGCATTTT
CASRRDDNQPQHF
>TRBJ2-5|TRBV28|-|-
TGTGCCAGCAGTTGGGCTAGCGAAGAGACCCAGTACTTC
CASSWASEETQYF
>TRBJ1-1|TRBV7-2|-|-
TGTGCCAGCAGAGGTCAGGGGAACACTGAAGCTTTCTTT
CASRGQGNTEAFF
>TRBJ1-6|TRBV19|-|-
TGTGCCAGTAGCGATAGCTCCTATAATTCACCCCTCCACTTT
CASSDSSYNSPLHF
>TRBJ2-7|TRBV9|-|-
TGTGCCAGCAGCGTAGGTGGGTCTAGCGCCTACGAGCAGTACTTC
CASSVGGSSAYEQYF
>TRBJ2-3|TRBV6-2/TRBV6-3|-|-
TGTGCCAGCAGTTACTCGAGGGCTAGCAGAGATACGCAGTATTTT
CASSYSRASRDTQYF
>TRBJ2-1|TRBV9|-|-
TGTGCCAGCAACCGACCCAGCGGGTCCAATGAGCAGTTCTTC
CASNRPSGSNEQFF
>TRBJ2-2|TRBV6-1|-|-
TGTGCCAGCAGTGAAGCCACGGCAGGGGGGTGGACCGGGGAGCTGTTTTTT
CASSEATAGGWTGELFF
>TRBJ1-2|TRBV5-6|TRBD1|-
TGTGCCAGCAGCTTCCGGGACAGGGTCTTCTATGGCTACACCTTC
CASSFRDRVFYGYTF
>TRBJ2-3|TRBV27|-|-
TGTGCCAGCAGTTTGAAAGGCGACAGTTCGACTAGCACAGATACGCAGTATTTT
CASSLKGDSSTSTDTQYF
>TRBJ2-3|TRBV4-1|TRBD1|-
TGCGCCAGCAGACCCGGGACAGCTAGCACAGATACGCAGTATTTT
CASRPGTASTDTQYF
>TRBJ2-7|TRBV27|-|-
TGTGCCAGCAGTTTATACAGCAGCCCCTACGAGCAGTACTTC
CASSLYSSPYEQYF
>TRBJ2-7|TRBV19|TRBD2|-
TGTGCCAGTAAAGATCCGGGACTAGCAGGGGAGCAGTACTTC
CASKDPGLAGEQYF
>TRBJ2-7|TRBV28|TRBD2|-
TGTGCCAGCAGTTCACATCGGTCGGGGGGCTACGAGCAGTACTTC
CASSSHRSGGYEQYF
>TRBJ1-1|TRBV2|-|-
TGTGCCAGCAGTGAAATGGGAGCACTGGGCCTCCTTTTCTTT
CASSEMGALGLLFF
>TRBJ1-4|TRBV5-1|TRBD1|once
TGCGCCAGCAGCCCTGACAGGGTCGTGGAAAAACTGTTTTTT
CASSPDRVVEKLFF
>TRBJ1-1|TRBV20-1|TRBD1|few
TGCAGTGCTAGTCCGAAGACAGGGCGGAACACTGAAGCTTTCTTT
CSASPKTGRNTEAFF
>TRBJ2-1|TRBV18|-|once
TGTGCCAGCTCACCAATGGACAGTTACAATGAGCAGTTCTTC
CASSPMDSYNEQFF
>TRBJ2-6|TRBV5-8|-|-
TGTGCCAGCAGCTTTGGACTAACCTCTGGGGCCAACGTCCTGACTTTC
CASSFGLTSGANVLTF
>TRBJ2-5|TRBV6-5|TRBD2|-
TGTGCCAGCAGTTATAGCGGGGGGGCAGAGACCCAGTACTTC
CASSYSGGAETQYF
>TRBJ1-4|TRBV21-1|-|-
TGTGCCAGCAGCCCCCCCGTCGAGTGCCCCTTTGCAACTAATGAAAAACTGTTTTTT
CASSPPVECPFATNEKLFF
>TRBJ2-1|TRBV24-1|TRBD2|once
TGTGCCACCAGTGGGGCCGGGGGTAGCGGGCCTACGTCCTCCTACAATGAGCAGTTCTTC
CATSGAGGSGPTSSYNEQFF
>TRBJ1-2|TRBV5-4|-|-
TGTGCCAGCAGCAGAGGACAGAAAGATGGCTACACCTTC
CASSRGQKDGYTF
>TRBJ2-5|TRBV6-6|TRBD1|-
TGTGCCAGCAGTCGCCGACAGGGGTCAAACCAAGAGACCCAGTACTTC
CASSRRQGSNQETQYF